This entry describes one T cell receptor beta chain. The CDR3 has 15 amino acids. The record originates from a study of OX40 agonist ivuxolimab in advanced cancers. Repertoires were generated with immunoSEQ multiplex PCR, while TCRdb's copy carries only in-frame clones and drops some. Of about 90,000 clones in the sample, around 89% are singletons; the top ten hold more than 0.15%. This sequence joins TRBV21-1 and TRBJ1-6; the DNA was not compared with TRBD1, the D call given in the table. TRBV21-1 is given as a pseudogene. The input for sequencing was CD4+ or CD8+ T cells sorted from blood, taken in a trial of the OX40 agonist ivuxolimab. The TCR comes from an adult with an advanced solid tumor such as melanoma, head and neck, liver or kidney cancer. The CDR3 here is CASTPYRSYNSPLHF. The CDR3 nucleotides read TGTGCCAGCACCCCCTACAGGTCCTATAATTCACCCCTCCACTTT.